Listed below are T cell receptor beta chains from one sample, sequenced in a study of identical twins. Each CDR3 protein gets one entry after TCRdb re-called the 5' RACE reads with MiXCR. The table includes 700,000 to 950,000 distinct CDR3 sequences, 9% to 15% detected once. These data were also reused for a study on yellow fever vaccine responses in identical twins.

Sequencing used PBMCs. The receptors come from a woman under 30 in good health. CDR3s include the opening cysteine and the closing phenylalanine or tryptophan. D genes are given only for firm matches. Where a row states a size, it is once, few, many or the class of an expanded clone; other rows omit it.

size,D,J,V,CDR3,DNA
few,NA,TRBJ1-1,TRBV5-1,CASTQYWRNTEAFF,TGCGCCAGCACACAATACTGGAGAAACACTGAAGCTTTCTTT
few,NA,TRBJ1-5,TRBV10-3,CAISESTPQPQHF,TGTGCCATCAGTGAGTCGACTCCTCAGCCCCAGCATTTT
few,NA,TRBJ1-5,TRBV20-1,CSAREWGDSNQPQHF,TGCAGTGCTAGAGAATGGGGAGATAGCAATCAGCCCCAGCATTTT
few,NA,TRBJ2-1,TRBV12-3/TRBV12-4,CASSPWGQVFDEQFF,TGTGCCAGCAGTCCCTGGGGCCAGGTGTTCGATGAGCAGTTCTTC
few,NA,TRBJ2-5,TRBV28,CASSFLGSSAQETQYF,TGTGCCAGCAGTTTTTTAGGGTCTAGCGCCCAAGAGACCCAGTACTTC
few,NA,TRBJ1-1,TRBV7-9,CASPGDLNTEAFF,TGTGCCAGCCCGGGGGATCTGAACACTGAAGCTTTCTTT
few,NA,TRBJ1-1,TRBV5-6,CASSLVGGENTEAFF,TGTGCCAGCAGCTTGGTGGGGGGGGAGAACACTGAAGCTTTCTTT
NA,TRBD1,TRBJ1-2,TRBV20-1,CSASLLQGAHGYTF,TGCAGTGCTAGTCTTTTACAGGGGGCCCATGGCTACACCTTC
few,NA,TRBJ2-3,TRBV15,CATSRDDPPVVDTQYF,TGTGCCACCAGCAGAGACGATCCCCCCGTAGTAGATACGCAGTATTTT
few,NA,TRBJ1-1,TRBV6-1,CASSPGTTNTEAFF,TGTGCCAGCAGCCCCGGGACAACGAACACTGAAGCTTTCTTT
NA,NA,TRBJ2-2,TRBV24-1,CATRDRAGATGELFF,TGTGCCACCAGAGATAGGGCAGGGGCCACCGGGGAGCTGTTTTTT
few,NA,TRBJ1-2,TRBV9,CASSVAQSPGGNGYTF,TGTGCCAGCAGCGTAGCTCAGTCTCCTGGGGGTAATGGCTACACCTTC
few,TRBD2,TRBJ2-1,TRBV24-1,CATSDGGGPNEQFF,TGTGCCACCAGTGATGGGGGAGGGCCCAATGAGCAGTTCTTC
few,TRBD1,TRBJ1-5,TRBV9,CASSKTGEGQPQHF,TGTGCCAGCAGCAAGACAGGGGAGGGACAGCCCCAGCATTTT
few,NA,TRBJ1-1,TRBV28,CASRPQTPGFEAFF,TGTGCCAGCAGGCCCCAAACTCCAGGATTTGAAGCTTTCTTT
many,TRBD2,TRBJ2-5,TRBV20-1,CSARPRTAGEQETQYF,TGCAGTGCTAGACCCCGGACAGCGGGAGAGCAAGAGACCCAGTACTTC
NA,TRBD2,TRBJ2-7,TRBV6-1,CASSEELAGSSYEQYF,TGTGCCAGCAGTGAAGAACTAGCGGGAAGCTCCTACGAGCAGTACTTC
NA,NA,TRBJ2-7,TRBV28,CASSWTVSYEQYF,TGTGCCAGCAGTTGGACCGTCTCCTACGAGCAGTACTTC
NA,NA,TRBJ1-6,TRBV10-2,CASRDDSYSPLHF,TGCGCCAGCAGGGATGACAGCTATTCACCCCTCCACTTT
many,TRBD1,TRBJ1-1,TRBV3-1,CASSGEGTVNTEAFF,TGTGCCAGCAGCGGCGAGGGGACAGTGAACACTGAAGCTTTCTTT
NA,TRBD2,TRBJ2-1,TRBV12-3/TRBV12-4,CASGLGITGGNEQFF,TGTGCCAGCGGCCTGGGGATAACGGGGGGTAATGAGCAGTTCTTC
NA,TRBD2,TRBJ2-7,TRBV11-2,CASSSTGASGRARGYF,TGTGCCAGCAGCTCTACGGGGGCTAGCGGGAGGGCCAGAGGGTACTTC
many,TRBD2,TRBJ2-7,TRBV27,CASSLSVGDYPYEQYF,TGTGCCAGCAGTTTATCGGTAGGGGACTACCCCTACGAGCAGTACTTC
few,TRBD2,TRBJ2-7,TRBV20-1,CSAAKTSGRSEQYF,TGCAGTGCTGCAAAGACTAGCGGGAGATCCGAGCAGTACTTC
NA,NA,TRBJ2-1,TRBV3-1,CASSRRGADNEQFF,TGTGCCAGCAGCCGAAGGGGGGCCGACAATGAGCAGTTCTTC
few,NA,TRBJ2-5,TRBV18,CASSLVSTPGETQYF,TGTGCCAGCTCACTCGTCTCAACTCCGGGAGAGACCCAGTACTTC
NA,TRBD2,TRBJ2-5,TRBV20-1,CSARGGTSGRGIQYF,TGCAGTGCTAGAGGAGGGACTAGCGGGAGGGGGATCCAGTACTTC
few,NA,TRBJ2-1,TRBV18,CASSPPVFVGNNEQFF,TGTGCCAGCTCACCCCCGGTTTTTGTGGGGAACAATGAGCAGTTCTTC
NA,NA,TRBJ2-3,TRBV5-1,CASSLGMGDTQYF,TGCGCCAGCAGCTTGGGAATGGGGGATACGCAGTATTTT
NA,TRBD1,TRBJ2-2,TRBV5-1,CASSSWDRGGELFF,TGCGCCAGCAGCTCCTGGGACAGGGGCGGGGAGCTGTTTTTT
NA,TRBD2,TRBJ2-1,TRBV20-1,CSARDRTSGINEQFF,TGCAGTGCTAGAGATCGGACTAGCGGGATCAATGAGCAGTTCTTC
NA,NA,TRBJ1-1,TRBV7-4,CASSPSRENTEAFF,TGTGCCAGCAGCCCCTCCAGGGAGAACACTGAAGCTTTCTTT
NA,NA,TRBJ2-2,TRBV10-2,CASSEIYTGELFF,TGCGCCAGCAGTGAGATATACACCGGGGAGCTGTTTTTT
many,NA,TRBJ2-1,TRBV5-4,CASSLKVQGTPYNEQFF,TGTGCCAGCAGCTTGAAGGTTCAGGGGACGCCCTACAATGAGCAGTTCTTC
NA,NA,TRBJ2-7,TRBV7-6,CASSSYRELSYEQYF,TGTGCCAGCAGCTCTTACCGGGAACTGTCCTACGAGCAGTACTTC
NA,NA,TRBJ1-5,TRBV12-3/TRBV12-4,CASTPHRGPPQHF,TGTGCCAGCACCCCCCATCGGGGTCCGCCCCAGCATTTT
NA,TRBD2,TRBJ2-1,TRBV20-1,CSARKLAGLLYNEQFF,TGCAGTGCCAGGAAACTAGCGGGGTTACTCTACAATGAGCAGTTCTTC
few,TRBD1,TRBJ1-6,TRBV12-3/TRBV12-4,CASSLGRQGTTNSPLHF,TGTGCCAGCAGTTTAGGTCGACAGGGTACTACTAATTCACCCCTCCACTTT
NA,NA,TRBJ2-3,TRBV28,CASSDYADTQYF,TGTGCCAGCAGTGATTACGCAGATACGCAGTATTTT
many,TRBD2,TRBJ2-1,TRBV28,CASSLLAGIYNEQFF,TGTGCCAGCAGTTTACTAGCGGGGATCTACAATGAGCAGTTCTTC
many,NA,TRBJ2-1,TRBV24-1,CATSQEGREQFF,TGTGCCACCAGTCAAGAGGGCAGGGAGCAGTTCTTC
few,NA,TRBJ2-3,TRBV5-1,CASSWAPGVGTDTQYF,TGCGCCAGCAGCTGGGCCCCGGGTGTTGGCACAGATACGCAGTATTTT
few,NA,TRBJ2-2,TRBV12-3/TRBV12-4,CASSWGLTNTGELFF,TGTGCCAGCAGTTGGGGGTTAACGAACACCGGGGAGCTGTTTTTT
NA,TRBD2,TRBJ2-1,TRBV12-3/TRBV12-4,CASSSWTSGDSYNEQFF,TGTGCCAGCAGTTCTTGGACTAGCGGTGACTCCTACAATGAGCAGTTCTTC
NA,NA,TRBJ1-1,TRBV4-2,CASSQEVGDAEAFF,TGTGCCAGCAGCCAAGAGGTAGGCGATGCTGAAGCTTTCTTT
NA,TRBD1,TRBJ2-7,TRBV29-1,CSVADRGYRDEQYF,TGCAGCGTTGCTGACAGGGGGTATCGGGACGAGCAGTACTTC
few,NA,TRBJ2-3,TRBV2,CASRWTVTDTQYF,TGTGCCAGCAGATGGACAGTCACAGATACGCAGTATTTT
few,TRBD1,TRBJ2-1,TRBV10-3,CAISGTENYNEQFF,TGTGCCATCAGCGGGACAGAGAACTACAATGAGCAGTTCTTC
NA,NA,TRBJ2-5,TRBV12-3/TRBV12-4,CASSSDRRGETQYF,TGTGCCAGCAGCTCCGACAGGAGGGGGGAGACCCAGTACTTC
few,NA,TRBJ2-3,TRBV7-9,CASSLAQTGSDTQYF,TGTGCCAGCAGCTTAGCCCAGACGGGTTCCGATACGCAGTATTTT
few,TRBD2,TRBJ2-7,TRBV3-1,CASSHRGTSGFYEQYF,TGTGCCAGCAGCCACCGAGGGACTAGCGGGTTCTACGAGCAGTACTTC
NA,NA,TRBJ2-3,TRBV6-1,CASSGSVDTQYF,TGTGCCAGCAGTGGAAGCGTGGATACGCAGTATTTT
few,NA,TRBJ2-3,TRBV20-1,CSARDLRGVGSTDTQYF,TGCAGTGCTAGAGATCTTAGGGGGGTAGGGAGCACAGATACGCAGTATTTT
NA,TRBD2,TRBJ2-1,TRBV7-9,CASRFGGSDINEQFF,TGTGCCAGCAGATTTGGCGGGAGCGATATCAATGAGCAGTTCTTC
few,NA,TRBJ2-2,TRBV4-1,CASSPTTQTGELFF,TGCGCCAGCAGCCCAACCACTCAAACCGGGGAGCTGTTTTTT
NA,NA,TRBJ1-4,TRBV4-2,CASSLGSAGEKLFF,TGTGCCAGCAGCCTGGGATCGGCGGGTGAAAAACTGTTTTTT
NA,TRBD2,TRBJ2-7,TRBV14,CASRLCWGLAGVQRSYEQYF,TGTGCCAGCAGACTATGCTGGGGGCTAGCGGGAGTTCAAAGATCCTACGAGCAGTACTTC
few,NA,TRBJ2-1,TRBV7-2,CAGGPHSYNEQFF,TGTGCCGGAGGACCCCACTCCTACAATGAGCAGTTCTTC
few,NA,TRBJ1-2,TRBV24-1,CATSVDRLSF,TGTGCCACCAGTGTAGACCGTCTCTCCTTC
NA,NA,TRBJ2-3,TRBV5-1,CASSHIRTDTQYF,TGCGCCAGCAGCCATATCCGCACAGATACGCAGTATTTT